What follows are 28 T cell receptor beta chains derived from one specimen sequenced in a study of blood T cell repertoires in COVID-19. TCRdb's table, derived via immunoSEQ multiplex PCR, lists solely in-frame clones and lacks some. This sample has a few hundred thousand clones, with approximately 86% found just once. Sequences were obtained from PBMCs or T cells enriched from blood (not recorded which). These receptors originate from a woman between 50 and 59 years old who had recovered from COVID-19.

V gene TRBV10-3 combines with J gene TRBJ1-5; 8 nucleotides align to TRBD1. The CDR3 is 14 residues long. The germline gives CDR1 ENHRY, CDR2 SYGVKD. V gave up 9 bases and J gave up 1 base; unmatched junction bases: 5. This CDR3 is CAIWTGNSNQPQHF. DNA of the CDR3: TGTGCCATTTGGACAGGGAACAGCAATCAGCCCCAGCATTTT.

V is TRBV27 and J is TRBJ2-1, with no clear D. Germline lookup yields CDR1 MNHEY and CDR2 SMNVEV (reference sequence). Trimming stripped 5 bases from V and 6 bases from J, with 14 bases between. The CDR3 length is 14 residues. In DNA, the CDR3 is TGTGCCAGCAGTCCGGTGAACGCTGTCAATGAGCAGTTCTTC. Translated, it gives CASSPVNAVNEQFF.

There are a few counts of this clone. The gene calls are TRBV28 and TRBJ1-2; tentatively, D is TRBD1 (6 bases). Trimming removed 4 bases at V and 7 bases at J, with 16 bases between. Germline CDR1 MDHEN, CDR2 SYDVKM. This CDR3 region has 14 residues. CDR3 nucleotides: TGTGCCAGCAGTTCATACCTAACAGGGTCTGGCTACACCTTC. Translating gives CASSSYLTGSGYTF.

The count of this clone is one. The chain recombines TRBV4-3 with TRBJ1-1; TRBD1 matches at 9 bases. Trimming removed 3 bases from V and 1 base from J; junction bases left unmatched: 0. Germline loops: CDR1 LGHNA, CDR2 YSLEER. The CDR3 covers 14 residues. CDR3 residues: CASSQTGGNTEAFF. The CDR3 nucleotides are TGCGCCAGCAGCCAGACAGGGGGGAACACTGAAGCTTTCTTT.

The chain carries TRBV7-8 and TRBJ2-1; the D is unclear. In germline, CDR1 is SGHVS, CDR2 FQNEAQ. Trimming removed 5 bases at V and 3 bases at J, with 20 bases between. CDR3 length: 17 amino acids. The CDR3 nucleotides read TGTGCCAGCAGCCGAATTGGAGCGAACCTGCTCTACAATGAGCAGTTCTTC. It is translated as CASSRIGANLLYNEQFF.

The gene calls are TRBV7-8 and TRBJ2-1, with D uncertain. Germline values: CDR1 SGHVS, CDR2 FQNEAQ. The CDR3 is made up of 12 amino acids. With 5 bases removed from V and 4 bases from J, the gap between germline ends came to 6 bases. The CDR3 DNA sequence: TGTGCCAGCAGCCCGAGGTACAATGAGCAGTTCTTC. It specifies CASSPRYNEQFF.

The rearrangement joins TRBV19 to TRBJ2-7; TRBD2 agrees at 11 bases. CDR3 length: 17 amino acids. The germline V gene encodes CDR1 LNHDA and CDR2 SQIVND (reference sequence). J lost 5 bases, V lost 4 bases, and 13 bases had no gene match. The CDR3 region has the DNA TGTGCCAGTAGTAAAACTCATGGGACTAGCGGAAGCCACGAGCAGTACTTC. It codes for CASSKTHGTSGSHEQYF.

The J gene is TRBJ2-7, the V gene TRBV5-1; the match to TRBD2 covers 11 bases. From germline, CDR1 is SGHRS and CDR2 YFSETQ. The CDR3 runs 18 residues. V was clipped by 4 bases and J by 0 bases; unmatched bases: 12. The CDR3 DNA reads TGCGCCAGCAGCCCGTCACCTCCGGGACTAGCGGCCTCCTACGAGCAGTACTTC. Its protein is CASSPSPPGLAASYEQYF.

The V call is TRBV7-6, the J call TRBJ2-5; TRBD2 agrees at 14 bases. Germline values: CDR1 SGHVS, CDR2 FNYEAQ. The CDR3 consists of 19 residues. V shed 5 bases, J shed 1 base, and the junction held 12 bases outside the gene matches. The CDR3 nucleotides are TGTGCCAGCAGCCGGGGGCCGGGACTAGCGGGGGTATTCCAAGAGACCCAGTACTTC. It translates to CASSRGPGLAGVFQETQYF.

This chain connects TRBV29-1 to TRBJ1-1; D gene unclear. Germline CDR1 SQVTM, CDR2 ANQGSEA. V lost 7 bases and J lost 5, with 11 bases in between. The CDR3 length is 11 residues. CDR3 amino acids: CSASGHTEAFF. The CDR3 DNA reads TGCAGCGCCTCTGGGCATACTGAAGCTTTCTTT.

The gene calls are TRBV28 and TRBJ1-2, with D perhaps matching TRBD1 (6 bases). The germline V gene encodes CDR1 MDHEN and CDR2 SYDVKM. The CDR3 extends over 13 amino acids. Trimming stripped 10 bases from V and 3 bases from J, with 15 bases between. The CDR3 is CATLDSRDYGYTF. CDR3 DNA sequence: TGTGCCACCTTGGACAGCCGAGACTATGGCTACACCTTC.

The CDR3 bases are TGTGCCAGCAGCCTACAGGGGGCAACGTTCTATGGCTACACCTTC. The encoded protein is CASSLQGATFYGYTF. V usage is TRBV3-1 (or the pseudogene TRBV3-2) and J usage is TRBJ1-2, with TRBD1 identical over 9 bases. This CDR3 is built from 15 residues. The germline CDR1 and CDR2 sequences are LGHDT and YNNKEL (reference sequence). V shed 4 bases and J 4 bases; nucleotides not matched to a gene: 7.

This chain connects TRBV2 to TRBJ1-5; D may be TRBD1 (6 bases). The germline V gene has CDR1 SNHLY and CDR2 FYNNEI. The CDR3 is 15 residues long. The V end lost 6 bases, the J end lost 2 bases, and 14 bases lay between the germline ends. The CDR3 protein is CASRVDSWGNQPQHF. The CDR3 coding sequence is TGTGCCAGCAGGGTGGACAGTTGGGGCAATCAGCCCCAGCATTTT.

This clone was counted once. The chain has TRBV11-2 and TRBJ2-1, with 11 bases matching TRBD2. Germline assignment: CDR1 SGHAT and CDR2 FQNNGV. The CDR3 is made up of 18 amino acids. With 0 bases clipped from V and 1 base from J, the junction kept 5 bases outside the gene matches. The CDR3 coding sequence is TGTGCCAGCAGCTTAGATGCTAGCGGGAGGTCTTCCTACAATGAGCAGTTCTTC. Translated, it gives CASSLDASGRSSYNEQFF.

The CDR3 protein is CASSLVRAEGTQYF. The CDR3 coding sequence is TGTGCCAGCAGCTTAGTAAGGGCAGAGGGGACCCAGTACTTC. The rearrangement links TRBV7-9 to TRBJ2-5; D perhaps matches TRBD2 (5 bases). With 1 base removed from V and 7 bases from J, the gap between germline ends came to 13 bases. Germline V gives CDR1 SEHNR, CDR2 FQNEAQ (reference sequence). This CDR3 region has 14 residues.

CDR3 residues: CASSLLSTGVSIYNEQFF. CDR3 nucleotides: TGTGCCAGCAGCCTCCTTAGCACGGGAGTAAGTATCTACAATGAGCAGTTCTTC. The chain links TRBV5-4 to TRBJ2-1, with TRBD2 as a possible D gene (6 bases). V lost 4 bases, J lost 3 bases, and 23 bases lay in between. This CDR3 contains 18 residues. CDR1 is SGHNT and CDR2 is YYREEE in the germline V gene (reference sequence).

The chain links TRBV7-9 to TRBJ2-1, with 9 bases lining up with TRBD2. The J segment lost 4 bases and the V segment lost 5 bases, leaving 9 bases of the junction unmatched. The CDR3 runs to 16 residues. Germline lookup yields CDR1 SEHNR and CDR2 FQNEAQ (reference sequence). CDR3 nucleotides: TGTGCCAGCAGCCCCACGGCGGGAGGGCAATACAATGAGCAGTTCTTC. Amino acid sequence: CASSPTAGGQYNEQFF.

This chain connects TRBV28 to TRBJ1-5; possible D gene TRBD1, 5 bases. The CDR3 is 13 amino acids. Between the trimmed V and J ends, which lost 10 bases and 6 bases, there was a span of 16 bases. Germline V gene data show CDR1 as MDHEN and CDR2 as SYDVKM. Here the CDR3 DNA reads TGTGCCACGCAGGGTTACCTATTTCAGCCCCAGCATTTT. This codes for CATQGYLFQPQHF.

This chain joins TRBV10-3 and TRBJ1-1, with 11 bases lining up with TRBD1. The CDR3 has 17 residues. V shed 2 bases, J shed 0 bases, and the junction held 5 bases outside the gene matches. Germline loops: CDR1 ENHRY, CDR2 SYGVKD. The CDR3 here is CAISERTGGYVNTEAFF. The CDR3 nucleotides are TGTGCCATCAGTGAGAGGACAGGGGGCTACGTGAACACTGAAGCTTTCTTT.

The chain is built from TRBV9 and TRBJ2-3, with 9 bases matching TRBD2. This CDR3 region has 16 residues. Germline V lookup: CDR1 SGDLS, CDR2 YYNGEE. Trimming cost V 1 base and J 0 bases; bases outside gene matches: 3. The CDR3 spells CASSVPTSGSTDTQYF. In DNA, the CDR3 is TGTGCCAGCAGCGTACCTACTAGCGGGAGCACAGATACGCAGTATTTT.

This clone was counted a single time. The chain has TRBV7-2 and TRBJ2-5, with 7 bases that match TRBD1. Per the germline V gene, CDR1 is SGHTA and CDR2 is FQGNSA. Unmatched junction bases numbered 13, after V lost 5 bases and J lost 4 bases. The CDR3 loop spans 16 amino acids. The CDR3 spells CASSQDRSAGGETQYF. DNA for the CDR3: TGTGCCAGCAGCCAGGACAGGTCGGCAGGGGGAGAGACCCAGTACTTC.

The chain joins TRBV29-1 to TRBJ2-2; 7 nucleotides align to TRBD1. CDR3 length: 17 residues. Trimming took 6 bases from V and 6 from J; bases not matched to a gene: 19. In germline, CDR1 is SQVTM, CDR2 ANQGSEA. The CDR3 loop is CSVTTGTANTQPGELFF. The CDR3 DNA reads TGCAGCGTCACAACCGGGACAGCCAACACCCAGCCCGGGGAGCTGTTTTTT.

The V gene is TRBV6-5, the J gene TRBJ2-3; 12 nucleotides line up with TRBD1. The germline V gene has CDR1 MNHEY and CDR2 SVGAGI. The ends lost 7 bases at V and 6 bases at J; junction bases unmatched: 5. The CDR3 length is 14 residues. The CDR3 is CASKRGTGGDTQYF. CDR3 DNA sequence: TGTGCCAGCAAAAGAGGGACAGGGGGCGATACGCAGTATTTT.

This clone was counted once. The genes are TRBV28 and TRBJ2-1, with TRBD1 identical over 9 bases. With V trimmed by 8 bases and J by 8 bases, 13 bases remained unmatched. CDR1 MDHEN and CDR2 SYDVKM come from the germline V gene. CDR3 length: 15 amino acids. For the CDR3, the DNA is TGTGCCAGCTATCCAACAGGGGGCCTCGGGGATGAGCAGTTCTTC. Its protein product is CASYPTGGLGDEQFF.

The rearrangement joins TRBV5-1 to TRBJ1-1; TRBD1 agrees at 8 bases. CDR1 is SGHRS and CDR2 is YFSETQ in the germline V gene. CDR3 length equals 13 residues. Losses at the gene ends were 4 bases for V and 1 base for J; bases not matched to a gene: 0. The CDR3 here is CASSGQGNTEAFF. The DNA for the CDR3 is TGCGCCAGCAGCGGACAGGGGAACACTGAAGCTTTCTTT.

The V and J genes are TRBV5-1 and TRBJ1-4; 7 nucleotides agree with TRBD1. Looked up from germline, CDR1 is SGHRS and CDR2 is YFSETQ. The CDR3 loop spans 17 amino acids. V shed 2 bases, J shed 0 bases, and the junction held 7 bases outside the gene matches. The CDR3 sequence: CASSLGITGATNEKLFF. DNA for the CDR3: TGCGCCAGCAGCTTAGGAATCACAGGGGCAACTAATGAAAAACTGTTTTTT. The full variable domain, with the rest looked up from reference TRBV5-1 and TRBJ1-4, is KAGVTQTPRYLIKTRGQQVTLSCSPISGHRSVSWYQQTPGQGLQFLFEYFSETQRNKGNFPGRFSGRQFSNSRSEMNVSTLELGDSALYLCASSLGITGATNEKLFFGSGTQLSVL.

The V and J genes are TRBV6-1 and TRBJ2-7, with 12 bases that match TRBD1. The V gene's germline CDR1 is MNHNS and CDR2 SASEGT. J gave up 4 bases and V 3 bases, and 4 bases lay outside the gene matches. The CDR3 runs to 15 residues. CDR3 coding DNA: TGTGCCAGCAGTGATTCGGGACAGGGGGCTTACGAGCAGTACTTC. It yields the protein CASSDSGQGAYEQYF.

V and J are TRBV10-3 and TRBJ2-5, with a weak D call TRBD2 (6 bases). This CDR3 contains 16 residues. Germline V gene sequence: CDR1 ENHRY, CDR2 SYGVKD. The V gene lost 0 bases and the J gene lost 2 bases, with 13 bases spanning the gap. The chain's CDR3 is CAISESQRGNQETQYF. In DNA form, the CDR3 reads TGTGCCATCAGTGAGTCGCAACGGGGGAATCAAGAGACCCAGTACTTC.